These 20 T cell receptor beta chains share one sample of origin, sequenced in a study of immune evolution from preneoplasia to lung adenocarcinoma. This table comes from immunoSEQ multiplex PCR, and its TCRdb copy is limited to in-frame clones, with some not included. The sample contains roughly 2,600 clones, less than 85% of which appear only once. The sequencing input was FFPE adjacent normal lung tissue. Source of these receptors: an older person with lung adenocarcinoma.

This chain links TRBV4-1 with TRBJ2-3; TRBD2 aligns across 10 bases. Germline V lookup: CDR1 MGHRA, CDR2 YSYEKL. This CDR3 contains 14 residues. V gave up 8 bases and J gave up 0 bases; unmatched junction bases: 2. CDR3 region: CASRTSGSTDTQYF. The DNA for the CDR3 is TGCGCCAGCCGGACTAGCGGAAGCACAGATACGCAGTATTTT.

V is TRBV19 and J is TRBJ2-2, with D possibly matching TRBD1 (5 bases). V lost 5 bases and J lost 6, with 10 bases in between. Looked up from germline, CDR1 is LNHDA and CDR2 is SQIVND (reference sequence). The CDR3 totals 13 residues. The CDR3 bases are TGTGCCAGTAGTGTAGGGGTATCCGGGGAGCTGTTTTTT. Its protein is CASSVGVSGELFF.

The CDR3 loop reads CSVDSGVANYGYTF. CDR3 coding DNA: TGCAGCGTTGACTCAGGGGTTGCTAACTATGGCTACACCTTC. The V call is TRBV29-1, the J call TRBJ1-2, with D possibly TRBD1 on 6 matching bases. The V gene's germline CDR1 is SQVTM and CDR2 ANQGSEA. Trimming took off 3 bases at V and 0 bases at J, with 11 bases between the two ends. This CDR3 region has 14 residues.

This chain joins TRBV5-4 and TRBJ1-1, with TRBD1 matching over 7 bases. Losses at the gene ends were 3 bases for V and 4 bases for J; bases not matched to a gene: 3. This CDR3 region has 13 residues. CDR1 SGHNT and CDR2 YYREEE come from the germline V gene (reference sequence). The CDR3 spells CASSYYRGTEAFF. In DNA, the CDR3 is TGTGCCAGCAGCTATTACAGGGGCACTGAAGCTTTCTTT.

The rearrangement uses TRBV7-9 and TRBJ2-1, with 9 bases identical to TRBD1. The V and J ends lost 8 bases and 6 bases, in that order; junction bases with no gene match: 8. This CDR3 spans 14 amino acids. In germline, CDR1 is SEHNR, CDR2 FQNEAQ (reference sequence). CDR3 sequence (DNA): TGTGCCAGCCGGCCGACAGGGGGAGGCAATGAGCAGTTCTTC. Its protein product is CASRPTGGGNEQFF. The full variable domain, in which reference TRBV7-9 and TRBJ2-1 provide the parts outside the CDR3, is DTGVSQNPRHKITKRGQNVTFRCDPISEHNRLYWYRQTLGQGPEFLTYFQNEAQLEKSRLLSDRFSAERPKGSFSTLEIQRTEQGDSAMYLCASRPTGGGNEQFFGPGTRLTVL.

The chain combines TRBV27 with TRBJ2-1; D ambiguous. This CDR3 region has 13 residues. Per germline, CDR1 MNHEY and CDR2 SMNVEV (reference sequence). V was clipped by 5 bases and J by 8 bases, with 13 bases between them. The CDR3 region is CASSVRPHDEQFF. The CDR3 nucleotides read TGTGCCAGCAGTGTTCGTCCGCACGATGAGCAGTTCTTC.

This clone was counted between two and nine times. The chain has TRBV5-1 and TRBJ2-7; 9 bases agree with TRBD1. The CDR3 length is 15 residues. CDR1 is SGHRS, CDR2 YFSETQ, per germline. With 2 bases clipped from V and 5 bases from J, the junction kept 8 bases outside the gene matches. CDR3 protein: CASSLTGTGYDEQYF. CDR3 coding DNA: TGCGCCAGCAGCTTAACCGGGACAGGGTACGACGAGCAGTACTTC.

The chain couples TRBV2 to TRBJ1-2, with 8 bases identical to TRBD1. Germline assignment: CDR1 SNHLY and CDR2 FYNNEI. The CDR3 runs to 13 residues. V lost 3 bases and J lost 6; bases outside the gene matches: 3. CDR3 sequence (DNA): TGTGCCAGCAGTGACAGGACAGGGAATGGCTACACCTTC. Translating it yields CASSDRTGNGYTF.

The chain uses TRBV2 and TRBJ2-3; the D gene could be TRBD1 or TRBD2 (5 bases each). The ends were cut back, 8 bases at V and 0 bases at J, with 9 bases in the middle. This CDR3 region has 13 residues. Germline lookup yields CDR1 SNHLY and CDR2 FYNNEI. CDR3 residues: CASSRDSTDTQYF. The CDR3 coding sequence is TGTGCCAGCTCCCGGGACAGCACAGATACGCAGTATTTT.

As DNA, the CDR3 is TGCAGCGCCCCGGGACTCGAGAGGACAGATACGCAGTATTTT. Translation: CSAPGLERTDTQYF. J is TRBJ2-3 and V is TRBV29-1; TRBD2 might be the D (6 bases). This CDR3 region has 14 residues. V was pared by 7 bases and J by 3 bases, with 17 bases between. The germline gives CDR1 SQVTM, CDR2 ANQGSEA.

V usage is TRBV30 and J usage is TRBJ1-1; TRBD1 is a possible D gene (5 bases). The CDR3 runs 12 residues. The germline V and J ends were trimmed by 4 bases and 5 bases, with 11 bases remaining between them. Germline V gene lookup returns CDR1 GTSNPN and CDR2 SVGIG (reference sequence). The CDR3: CAWTGKGTEAFF. The CDR3 DNA reads TGTGCCTGGACAGGGAAAGGTACTGAAGCTTTCTTT. The full variable domain, completed using reference TRBV30 and TRBJ1-1, is SQTIHQWPATLVQPVGSPLSLECTVEGTSNPNLYWYRQAAGRGLQLLFYSVGIGQISSEVPQNLSASRPQDRQFILSSKKLLLSDSGFYLCAWTGKGTEAFFGQGTRLTVV.

This clone occurred once. This chain uses TRBV11-2 with TRBJ2-3; D remains unclear. CDR1 and CDR2 (germline): SGHAT, FQNNGV. The CDR3 sequence is 14 residues long. Trimming pared 0 bases from V and 0 bases from J, leaving 4 bases between. The chain's CDR3 is CASSLEYSTDTQYF. The CDR3 DNA sequence: TGTGCCAGCAGCTTAGAATACAGCACAGATACGCAGTATTTT.

The rearrangement joins TRBV13 to TRBJ1-3; D is undetermined. This CDR3 contains 13 residues. Germline CDR1 reads PRHDT; CDR2 reads FYEKMQ (reference sequence). Trimming took off 4 bases at V and 5 bases at J, with 9 bases between the two ends. The CDR3 region is CASSSRQRNTIYF. In DNA, the CDR3 is TGTGCCAGCAGCTCCCGGCAGCGAAACACCATATATTTT.

The chain couples TRBV7-3 to TRBJ2-6; D not resolved. This CDR3 spans 15 amino acids. V was trimmed by 5 bases and J by 3 bases, leaving 11 bases between them. Germline CDR1 and CDR2: SGHTA and FQGTGA. The CDR3 is CASSLPGFGANVLTF. The CDR3 coding sequence is TGTGCCAGCAGCCTACCAGGATTTGGGGCCAACGTCCTGACTTTC.

This chain's CDR3 is CASSDRSTDTQYF. The CDR3 DNA follows: TGCGCCAGCAGTGACCGTAGCACAGATACGCAGTATTTT. J is TRBJ2-3 and V is TRBV10-1, with D uncertain. From germline, CDR1 is WNHNN and CDR2 SYGVQD (reference sequence). Trimming pared 3 bases from V and 0 bases from J, leaving 4 bases between. The CDR3 totals 13 residues.

The rearrangement joins TRBV18 to TRBJ1-1; D gene ambiguous. V lost 3 bases and J lost 4, with 12 bases in between. Looked up from germline, CDR1 is KGHSH and CDR2 is LQKENI. There are 14 residues in the CDR3. The DNA for the CDR3 is TGTGCCAGCTCACCTGAACGAGGCCTCACTGAAGCTTTCTTT. Its protein is CASSPERGLTEAFF.

The chain links TRBV11-2 to TRBJ2-1; no firm D call. The CDR3 runs 15 residues. The V end lost 3 bases, the J end lost 7 bases, and 16 bases lay between the germline ends. The germline gives CDR1 SGHAT, CDR2 FQNNGV. CDR3 nucleotide sequence: TGTGCCAGCAGCTTCATACTGCCCGACATTAATGAGCAGTTCTTC. It codes for CASSFILPDINEQFF.

The chain recombines TRBV7-6 with TRBJ1-2; D is unresolved. Trimming stripped 3 bases from V and 8 bases from J, with 13 bases between. Germline V gene data show CDR1 as SGHVS and CDR2 as FNYEAQ. There are 13 residues in the CDR3. The CDR3 here is CASSLEDRLGYTF. CDR3 bases: TGTGCCAGCAGCTTGGAGGATAGGCTGGGCTACACCTTC.

The gene calls are TRBV5-1 and TRBJ2-3; 14 bases are a match to TRBD2. CDR3 size: 17 residues. The V gene end was trimmed by 2 bases and the J gene end by 5 bases; junction bases not matched to a gene: 7. The germline gives CDR1 SGHRS, CDR2 YFSETQ. The CDR3 reads CASSFPGTSGSKDTQYF. The CDR3 DNA reads as TGCGCCAGCAGCTTCCCCGGGACTAGCGGGAGTAAAGATACGCAGTATTTT.

The chain joins TRBV16 to TRBJ2-1; D perhaps matches TRBD2 (6 bases). The CDR3 loop spans 14 amino acids. V gave up 3 bases and J gave up 2 bases, with 8 bases separating them. Germline V gene sequence: CDR1 KGHSY, CDR2 FQNENV. In DNA, the CDR3 is TGTGCCAGCAGCCACCCGGGAGCCTACAATGAGCAGTTCTTC. It translates to CASSHPGAYNEQFF.